This TCR beta chain was profiled in a study of cytomegalovirus exposure and HLA in healthy donors. Study overall: When roughly 420 donors were genotyped, about 80% of them were found to fall in the Caucasian-associated ancestry cluster.

Worth noting for this clone: Its antigen is as yet unknown.

Healthy people donating bone marrow made up the donors. Researchers ran the PCR with 60 Vbeta and 13 Jbeta primers. Generated by immunoSEQ multiplex PCR, the TCRdb table keeps only in-frame clones and is missing some. The profile shows some 70,000 clones, approximately 78% of them singletons. Study outcomes and limitations: In a later analysis, TCR beta V- and J-gene trimming was associated with a missense DCLRE1C variant. In vitro, three CMV-associated chains proved specific for CMV antigens.

The V and J ends lost 5 bases and 8 bases, in that order; junction bases with no gene match: 14. The germline V gene encodes CDR1 MNHEY and CDR2 SMNVEV (reference sequence). The CDR3 is made up of 15 amino acids. Sequences were obtained from PBMCs. This chain uses TRBV27 with TRBJ2-7, with 8 bases lining up with TRBD2. The sequence was collected from a young man in good health and CMV-seronegative. CDR3 nucleotide sequence: TGTGCCAGCAGTCCGTCCTTGCGGGAGGTACATCAGCAGTACTTC. Encoded protein: CASSPSLREVHQQYF.